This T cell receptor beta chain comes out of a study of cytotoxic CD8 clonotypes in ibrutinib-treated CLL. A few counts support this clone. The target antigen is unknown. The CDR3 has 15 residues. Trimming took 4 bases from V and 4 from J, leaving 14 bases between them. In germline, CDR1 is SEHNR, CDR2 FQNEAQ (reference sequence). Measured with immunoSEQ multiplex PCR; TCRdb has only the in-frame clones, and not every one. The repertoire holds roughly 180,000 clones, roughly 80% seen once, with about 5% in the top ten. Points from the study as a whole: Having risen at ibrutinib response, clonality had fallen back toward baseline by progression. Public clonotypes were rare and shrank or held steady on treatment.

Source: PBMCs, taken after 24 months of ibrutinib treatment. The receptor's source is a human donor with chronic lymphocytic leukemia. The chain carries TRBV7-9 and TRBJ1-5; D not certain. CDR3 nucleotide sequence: TGTGCCAGCAGCTCCGGACTCCTTAGGAATCAGCCCCAGCATTTT. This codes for CASSSGLLRNQPQHF.